The clone carrying this T cell receptor (beta chain) was seen only a few times. No antigen is known for it. This entry comes from a study of T-cell reconstitution after alpha-beta-depleted transplantation in children. Using unique molecular identifiers, the investigators prepared the TCRbeta library. A single record per CDR3 protein comes from TCRdb applying MiXCR to the PCR reads. This sample carries over 150,000 distinct CDR3 sequences, about 7% of them seen once, and the ten largest clones take about 5.5%. The CDR3 consists of 17 residues. Germline V CDR1 and CDR2: SGHTA, FQGTGA. Unmatched junction bases numbered 12, after V lost 6 bases and J lost 0 bases. Study observations and caveats: Several hundred expanded graft clones reportedly supplied alpha-beta T cells about two months after transplant.

This rearrangement joins TRBV7-3 to TRBJ2-3; 7 positions agree with TRBD2. This sequence was found in a boy younger than 10 with acute lymphoblastic leukemia, due to receive a stem cell transplant. The specimen comprised PBMCs, sampled before TCRalphabeta/CD19-depleted stem cell transplant. The CDR3 DNA is TGTGCCAGCAGATCGGGGTCGGGACTAAAAAGCACAGATACGCAGTATTTT. Protein sequence: CASRSGSGLKSTDTQYF.